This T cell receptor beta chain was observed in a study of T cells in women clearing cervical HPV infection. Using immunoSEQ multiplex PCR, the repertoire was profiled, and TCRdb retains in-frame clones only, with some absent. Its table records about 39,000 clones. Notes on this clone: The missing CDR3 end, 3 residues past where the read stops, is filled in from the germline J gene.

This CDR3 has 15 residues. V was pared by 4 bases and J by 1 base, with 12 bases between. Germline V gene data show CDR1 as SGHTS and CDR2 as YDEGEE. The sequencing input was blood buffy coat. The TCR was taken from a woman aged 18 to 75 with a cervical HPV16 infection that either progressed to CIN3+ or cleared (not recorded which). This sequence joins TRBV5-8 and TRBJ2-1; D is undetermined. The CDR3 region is CASSPRLLSYNEQFF. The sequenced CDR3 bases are TGTGCCAGCAGCCCCCGGTTGTTGTCCTACAATGAG.